This T cell receptor beta chain derives from a study of stem cell transplantation in POMP-related autoinflammatory disease. The method was immunoSEQ multiplex PCR; TCRdb's version includes in-frame clones alone and lacks a portion of them. The sample has fewer than 30,000 clones; approximately 85% are singletons. The study's findings and limits: A trend toward lower repertoire diversity and greater clonality appeared in every analyzed T-cell subset of PRAID patients.

This clone was found once. Its antigen is not known. The source material was CD4+ T cells from PBMCs, sampled before stem cell transplantation. This TCR was recovered from a human donor with POMP-related autoinflammation and immune dysregulation (PRAID).

CDR3 amino acids: CASSLSGLAGLTSYEQYF. The CDR3 nucleotides are TGCGCCAGCAGTCTCTCGGGACTAGCGGGGCTAACCTCCTACGAGCAGTACTTC. The J gene is TRBJ2-7, the V gene TRBV10-2; 13 nucleotides line up with TRBD2. V dropped 5 bases and J dropped 0; count of bases not matched to a gene: 10. Germline-derived CDR1 and CDR2 are WSHSY and SAAADI. The CDR3 is made up of 18 amino acids.